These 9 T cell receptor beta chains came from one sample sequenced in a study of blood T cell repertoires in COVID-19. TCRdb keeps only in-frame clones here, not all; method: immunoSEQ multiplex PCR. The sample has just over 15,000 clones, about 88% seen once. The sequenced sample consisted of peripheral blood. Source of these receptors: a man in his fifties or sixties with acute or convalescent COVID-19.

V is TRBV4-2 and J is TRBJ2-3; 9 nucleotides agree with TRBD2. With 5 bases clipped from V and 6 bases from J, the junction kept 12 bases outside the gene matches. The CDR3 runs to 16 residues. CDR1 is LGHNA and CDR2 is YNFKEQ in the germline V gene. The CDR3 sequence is CASSARLAESSDTQYF. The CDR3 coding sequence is TGTGCCAGCAGCGCCCGACTAGCGGAGAGCTCGGATACGCAGTATTTT.

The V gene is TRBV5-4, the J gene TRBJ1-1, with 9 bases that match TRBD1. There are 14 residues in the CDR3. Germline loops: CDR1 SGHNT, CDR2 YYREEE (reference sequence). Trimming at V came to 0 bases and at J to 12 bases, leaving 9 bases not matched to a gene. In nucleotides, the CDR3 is TGTGCCAGCAGCTTGGGACTCCGGGACAGGGATTCTTTCTTT. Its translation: CASSLGLRDRDSFF.

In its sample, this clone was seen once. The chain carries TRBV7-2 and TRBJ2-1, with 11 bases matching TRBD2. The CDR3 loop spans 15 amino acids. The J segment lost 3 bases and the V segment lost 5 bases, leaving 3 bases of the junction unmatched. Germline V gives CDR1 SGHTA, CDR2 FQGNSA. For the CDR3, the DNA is TGTGCCAGCAGCACTACTAGCGGGGGCTACAATGAGCAGTTCTTC. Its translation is CASSTTSGGYNEQFF.

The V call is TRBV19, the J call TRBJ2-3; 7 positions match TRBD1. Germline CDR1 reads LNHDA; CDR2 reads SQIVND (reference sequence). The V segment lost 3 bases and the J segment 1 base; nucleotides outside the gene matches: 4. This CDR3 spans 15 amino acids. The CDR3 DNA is TGTGCCAGTAGTATGAACCAGGGGGGCACAGATACGCAGTATTTT. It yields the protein CASSMNQGGTDTQYF.

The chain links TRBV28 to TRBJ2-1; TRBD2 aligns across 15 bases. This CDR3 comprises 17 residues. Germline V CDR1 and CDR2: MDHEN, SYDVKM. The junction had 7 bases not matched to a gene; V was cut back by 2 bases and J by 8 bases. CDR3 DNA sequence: TGTGCCAGCAGTTTAGGGACTAGCGGGAGGACTGTCGATGAGCAGTTCTTC. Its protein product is CASSLGTSGRTVDEQFF.

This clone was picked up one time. In nucleotides, the CDR3 is TGTGCCAGCAGCTTAATTAGGACGGAGGCAGGGCCCCAGCATTTT. The encoded protein is CASSLIRTEAGPQHF. The chain links TRBV6-6 to TRBJ1-5; D is uncertain. Germline CDR1 and CDR2: MNHNY and SVGAGI (reference sequence). This CDR3 comprises 15 residues. V lost 6 bases and J 9 bases, leaving 21 bases between the germline ends.

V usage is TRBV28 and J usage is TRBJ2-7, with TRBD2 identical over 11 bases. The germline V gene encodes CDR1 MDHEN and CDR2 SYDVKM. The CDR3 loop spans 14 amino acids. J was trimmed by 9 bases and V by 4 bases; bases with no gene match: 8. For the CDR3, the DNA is TGTGCCAGCAGTTCTAGCGGGGGGTCCGTCGGGCAGTACTTC. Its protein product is CASSSSGGSVGQYF.

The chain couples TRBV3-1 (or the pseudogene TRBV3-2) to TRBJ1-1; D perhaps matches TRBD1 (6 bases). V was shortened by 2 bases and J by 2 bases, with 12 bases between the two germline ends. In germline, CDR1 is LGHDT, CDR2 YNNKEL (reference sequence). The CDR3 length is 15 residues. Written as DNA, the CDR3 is TGTGCCAGCAGCCAACCCTGGACAGCAAACACTGAAGCTTTCTTT. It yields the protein CASSQPWTANTEAFF.

DNA of the CDR3: TGTGCCAGCAGTTACTCGTTAGCGGGAGGAAGGGAGACCCAGTACTTC. Amino acids: CASSYSLAGGRETQYF. The chain combines TRBV6-2 or TRBV6-3 with TRBJ2-5, with 10 bases matching TRBD2. The CDR3 contains 16 residues. Germline values: CDR1 MNHEY, CDR2 SVGEGT. After removal of 0 bases from V and 5 bases from J, the junction contained 6 bases not matched to a gene.